Presented here are 22 T cell receptor beta chains from one specimen sequenced in a study of beta chain features in type 1 diabetes. Expressed TCRB transcripts got sequenced, as all isolated RNA was reverse transcribed. Sequenced by immunoSEQ multiplex PCR; TCRdb stores in-frame clones only, minus some. Of about 350,000 clones in the sample, around 19% are singletons; the top ten hold approximately 0.046%. Sequenced input: naive CD4+ T cells from blood. Every receptor here comes from a woman between 18 and 30 years old in good health.

This rearrangement joins TRBV4-2 to TRBJ2-1, with 10 bases fitting TRBD2. The V gene end was trimmed by 4 bases and the J gene end by 4 bases; junction bases not matched to a gene: 4. Germline V gene data show CDR1 as LGHNA and CDR2 as YNFKEQ. The CDR3 is 15 residues long. Written as DNA, the CDR3 is TGTGCCAGCAGCCCGCTAGCGGGGGTTTACAATGAGCAGTTCTTC. Translated, it gives CASSPLAGVYNEQFF.

This clone has a handful of counts. The chain uses TRBV29-1 and TRBJ2-1; 8 bases map to TRBD1. Germline V gene sequence: CDR1 SQVTM, CDR2 ANQGSEA. The J segment lost 6 bases and the V segment lost 5 bases, leaving 9 bases of the junction unmatched. This CDR3 has 14 residues. CDR3 in DNA: TGCAGCGTTTCCGGGACAGGCATGATCAATGAGCAGTTCTTC. This encodes CSVSGTGMINEQFF.

This clone was observed a handful of times. V is TRBV6-6 and J is TRBJ1-1; D is unresolved. V was trimmed by 4 bases and J by 1 base, leaving 7 bases between them. The CDR3 runs to 13 residues. Germline values: CDR1 MNHNY, CDR2 SVGAGI (reference sequence). CDR3 region: CASSWAGNTEAFF. DNA for the CDR3: TGTGCCAGCAGTTGGGCGGGGAACACTGAAGCTTTCTTT.

About this clone itself: This sample also contains other DNA sequences that code for the same CDR3. The gene calls are TRBV30 and TRBJ1-5; 7 bases fit TRBD1. The J segment lost 4 bases and the V segment lost 2 bases, leaving 2 bases of the junction unmatched. This CDR3 is built from 13 residues. Germline CDR1 GTSNPN, CDR2 SVGIG (reference sequence). CDR3 loop: CAWSRDSNQPQHF. Written as DNA, the CDR3 is TGTGCCTGGAGTCGGGACAGTAATCAGCCCCAGCATTTT.

The chain uses TRBV28 and TRBJ2-5, with 7 bases aligning to TRBD1. This CDR3 spans 13 amino acids. J gave up 2 bases and V 8 bases, and 5 bases lay outside the gene matches. Germline CDR1 reads MDHEN; CDR2 reads SYDVKM. The CDR3 DNA sequence: TGTGCCAGCGGCCGGGACAGTCAAGAGACCCAGTACTTC. Residues: CASGRDSQETQYF.

The chain joins TRBV2 to TRBJ1-1; the D gene is possibly TRBD1 (6 bases). Germline loops: CDR1 SNHLY, CDR2 FYNNEI. The CDR3 totals 14 residues. V was shortened by 4 bases and J by 3 bases, with 12 bases between the two germline ends. In nucleotides, the CDR3 is TGTGCCAGCAGTGCGACAGGTGGGGACACTGAAGCTTTCTTT. It is translated as CASSATGGDTEAFF.

This clone was recorded a few times. V usage is TRBV5-1 and J usage is TRBJ2-7, with D possibly TRBD1 on 6 matching bases. This CDR3 region has 14 residues. Per germline, CDR1 SGHRS and CDR2 YFSETQ. V was cut by 3 bases and J by 5 bases, with 15 bases left in between. This CDR3 is CASSSGQVRDEQYF. In nucleotides, the CDR3 is TGCGCCAGCAGCTCGGGACAAGTAAGGGACGAGCAGTACTTC.

This clone has just a few counts. The rearrangement links TRBV9 to TRBJ2-2; D uncertain. V lost 2 bases and J 5 bases, leaving 13 bases between the germline ends. CDR3 length equals 15 residues. Germline CDR1 is SGDLS and CDR2 is YYNGEE. The CDR3 is CASSVITAETGELFF. The CDR3 bases are TGTGCCAGCAGCGTTATAACAGCAGAGACCGGGGAGCTGTTTTTT.

This clone turned up a few times. V and J are TRBV9 and TRBJ2-1; 11 nucleotides match TRBD1. Trimming at V came to 0 bases and at J to 4 bases, leaving 3 bases not matched to a gene. The CDR3 has 16 residues. Germline CDR1 reads SGDLS; CDR2 reads YYNGEE. The CDR3 sequence is CASSVGGTGGYNEQFF. The CDR3 coding sequence is TGTGCCAGCAGCGTAGGAGGGACAGGGGGATACAATGAGCAGTTCTTC.

This chain joins TRBV7-2 and TRBJ1-1, with D unresolved. This CDR3 region has 13 residues. Germline V gives CDR1 SGHTA, CDR2 FQGNSA. The V end lost 5 bases, the J end lost 3 bases, and 10 bases lay between the germline ends. CDR3 amino acids: CASSREGDTEAFF. CDR3 in DNA: TGTGCCAGCAGCAGAGAAGGAGACACTGAAGCTTTCTTT. The whole variable domain, filled in from reference TRBV7-2 and TRBJ1-1, reads GAGVSQSPSNKVTEKGKDVELRCDPISGHTALYWYRQSLGQGLEFLIYFQGNSAPDKSGLPSDRFSAERTGGSVSTLTIQRTQQEDSAVYLCASSREGDTEAFFGQGTRLTVV.

The V and J genes are TRBV30 and TRBJ2-7, with 9 bases aligning to TRBD2. This CDR3 region has 13 residues. V shed 2 bases and J 2 bases; nucleotides not matched to a gene: 1. Germline CDR1 and CDR2: GTSNPN and SVGIG (reference sequence). For the CDR3, the DNA is TGTGCCTGGAGTAGCGGGGGGCCCTACGAGCAGTACTTC. Its translation is CAWSSGGPYEQYF.

V usage is TRBV6-6 and J usage is TRBJ2-1, with 7 bases that match TRBD2. Germline values: CDR1 MNHNY, CDR2 SVGAGI (reference sequence). V was clipped by 5 bases and J by 0 bases; unmatched bases: 4. CDR3 length: 15 residues. For the CDR3, the DNA is TGTGCCAGCAGTGCACTAGCGAGCTCCTACAATGAGCAGTTCTTC. Translation: CASSALASSYNEQFF.

This clone was seen a few times. This chain uses TRBV25-1 with TRBJ2-2; 8 nucleotides align to TRBD2. Germline CDR1 and CDR2: MGHDK and SYGVNS. The V and J ends lost 2 bases and 4 bases, in that order; junction bases with no gene match: 6. The CDR3 contains 16 residues. The CDR3 DNA follows: TGTGCCAGCAGTGAACCAGCGGGAGTTGGCACCGGGGAGCTGTTTTTT. Translating it yields CASSEPAGVGTGELFF.

The sample holds a few counts of this clone. The chain uses TRBV19 and TRBJ2-3, with D uncertain. This CDR3 has 12 residues. The germline gives CDR1 LNHDA, CDR2 SQIVND (reference sequence). V gave up 5 bases and J gave up 5 bases, with 8 bases separating them. The CDR3 DNA follows: TGTGCCAGTAGTGCGGTGGGAGATACGCAGTATTTT. Translated, it gives CASSAVGDTQYF.

The gene calls are TRBV2 and TRBJ1-2; D gene ambiguous. The V gene's germline CDR1 is SNHLY and CDR2 FYNNEI. V lost 4 bases to trimming and J lost 0 bases, with 6 bases between them. This CDR3 is 13 amino acids long. CDR3: CASSGTANYGYTF. CDR3 coding DNA: TGTGCCAGCAGTGGCACAGCTAACTATGGCTACACCTTC.

This sequence joins TRBV7-6 and TRBJ1-3, with TRBD1 identical over 7 bases. Germline V lookup: CDR1 SGHVS, CDR2 FNYEAQ. This CDR3 is 15 amino acids long. With V trimmed by 5 bases and J by 4 bases, 8 bases remained unmatched. This chain's CDR3 is CASSALTGNGNTIYF. The CDR3 DNA reads as TGTGCCAGCAGCGCCCTGACAGGGAACGGAAACACCATATATTTT.

This clone was found a few times. The chain joins TRBV5-1 to TRBJ2-1; a weak D match, TRBD1 (5 bases). The CDR3 extends over 13 amino acids. Germline CDR1 reads SGHRS; CDR2 reads YFSETQ. V gave up 2 bases and J gave up 4 bases, with 7 bases separating them. The CDR3 sequence: CASSFDSYNEQFF. The DNA of the CDR3 is TGCGCCAGCAGCTTCGACAGTTACAATGAGCAGTTCTTC.

The rearrangement joins TRBV25-1 to TRBJ2-5; 9 nucleotides align to TRBD2. V lost 4 bases, J lost 7 bases, and 10 bases stayed unmatched. The CDR3 covers 15 residues. Per the germline V gene, CDR1 is MGHDK and CDR2 is SYGVNS. Here the CDR3 DNA reads TGTGCCAGCAGTGCAGGGACTAGCCTAGGTTGGACCCAGTACTTC. It codes for CASSAGTSLGWTQYF.

In this sample, this clone turned up a few times. The chain is built from TRBV9 and TRBJ2-3; TRBD2 agrees at 7 bases. J lost 2 bases, V lost 1 base, and 4 bases had no gene match. In germline, CDR1 is SGDLS, CDR2 YYNGEE. The CDR3 is 15 amino acids. This CDR3 reads CASSVSGTYTDTQYF. The CDR3 DNA reads TGTGCCAGCAGCGTAAGCGGGACTTACACAGATACGCAGTATTTT.

A few counts support this clone. The rearrangement uses TRBV5-5 and TRBJ2-4; TRBD2 matches at 7 bases. Germline values: CDR1 SGHKS, CDR2 YYEKEE (reference sequence). The CDR3 length is 17 residues. The V segment lost 3 bases and the J segment 5 bases; nucleotides outside the gene matches: 14. CDR3: CASSWARRGSQENIQYF. CDR3 nucleotides: TGTGCCAGCAGCTGGGCACGGCGCGGGAGTCAGGAAAACATTCAGTACTTC.

CDR3 DNA sequence: TGTGCCACCCGAGCAAAGACAGGAAATACTGGGGGCTACACCTTC. It translates to CATRAKTGNTGGYTF. The chain is built from TRBV30 and TRBJ1-2, with D possibly being TRBD1 (6 bases). The germline gives CDR1 GTSNPN, CDR2 SVGIG (reference sequence). This CDR3 comprises 15 residues. The ends were cut back, 8 bases at V and 8 bases at J, with 27 bases in the middle.

This clone was counted between two and nine times. The V gene is TRBV20-1, the J gene TRBJ2-1; 7 bases are a match to TRBD1. This CDR3 has 11 amino acids. The germline V gene encodes CDR1 DFQATT and CDR2 SNEGSKA (reference sequence). The CDR3: CTPGQYNEQFF. In DNA form, the CDR3 reads TGCACACCGGGACAGTACAATGAGCAGTTCTTC.